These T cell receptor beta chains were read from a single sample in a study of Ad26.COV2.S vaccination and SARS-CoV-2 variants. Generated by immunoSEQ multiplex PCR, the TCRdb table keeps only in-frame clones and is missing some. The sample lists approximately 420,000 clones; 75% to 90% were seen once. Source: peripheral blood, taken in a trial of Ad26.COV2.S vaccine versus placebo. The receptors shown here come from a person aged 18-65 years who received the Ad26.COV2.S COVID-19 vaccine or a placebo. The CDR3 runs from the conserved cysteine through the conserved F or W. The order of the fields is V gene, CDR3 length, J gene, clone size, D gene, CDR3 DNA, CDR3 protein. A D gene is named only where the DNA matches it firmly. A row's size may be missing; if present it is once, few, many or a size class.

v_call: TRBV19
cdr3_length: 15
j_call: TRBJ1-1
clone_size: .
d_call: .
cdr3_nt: TGTGCCAGTAGTACCACGGGAGGGTTGAACACTGAAGCTTTCTTT
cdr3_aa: CASSTTGGLNTEAFF

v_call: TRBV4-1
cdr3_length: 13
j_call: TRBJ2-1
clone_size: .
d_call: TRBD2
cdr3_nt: TGCGCCACCGGGACTAGCGCTGTCAATGAGCAGTTCTTC
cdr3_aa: CATGTSAVNEQFF

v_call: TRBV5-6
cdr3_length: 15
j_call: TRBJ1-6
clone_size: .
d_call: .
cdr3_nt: TGTGCCAGCAGCTTCGAGGGGATCTATAATTCACCCCTCCACTTT
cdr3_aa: CASSFEGIYNSPLHF

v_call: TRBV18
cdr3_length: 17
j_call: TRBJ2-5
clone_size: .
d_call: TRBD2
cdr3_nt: TGTGCCAGCTCACCAACGGCTAGCGGGGGAGCCGAAGAGACCCAGTACTTC
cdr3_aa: CASSPTASGGAEETQYF

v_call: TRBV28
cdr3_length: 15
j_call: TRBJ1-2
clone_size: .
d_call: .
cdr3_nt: TGTGCCAGCAGTTTGGAGGGGGGTACTAACTATGGCTACACCTTC
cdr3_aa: CASSLEGGTNYGYTF

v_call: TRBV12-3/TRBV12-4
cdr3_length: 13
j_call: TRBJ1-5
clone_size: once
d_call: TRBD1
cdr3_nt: TGTGCCAGCAGCCCGAACAGGGGTCAGCCCCAGCATTTT
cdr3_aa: CASSPNRGQPQHF

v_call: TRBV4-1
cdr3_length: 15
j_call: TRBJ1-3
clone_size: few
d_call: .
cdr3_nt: TGCGCCAGCAGCCAAGTACCAGGGACTGGAAACACCATATATTTT
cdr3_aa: CASSQVPGTGNTIYF

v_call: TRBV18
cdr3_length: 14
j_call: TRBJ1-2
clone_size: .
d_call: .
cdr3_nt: TGTGCCAGCTCACCATTCAAGGGTGGCTATGGCTACACCTTC
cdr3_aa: CASSPFKGGYGYTF

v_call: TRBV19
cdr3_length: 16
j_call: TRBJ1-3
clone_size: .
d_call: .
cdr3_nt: TGTGCCAGTAAACCACAGGGTGAAGTCGGAGGAAACACCATATATTTT
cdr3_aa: CASKPQGEVGGNTIYF

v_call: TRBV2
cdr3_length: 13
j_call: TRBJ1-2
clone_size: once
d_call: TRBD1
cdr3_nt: TGTGCCAGCAGTGCGACAGGGGGCTATGGCTACACCTTC
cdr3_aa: CASSATGGYGYTF

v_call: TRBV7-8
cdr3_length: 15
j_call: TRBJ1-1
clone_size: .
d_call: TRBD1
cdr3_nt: TGTGCCAGCAGCGTAGGCAGGGGGCAGGACACTGAAGCTTTCTTT
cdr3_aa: CASSVGRGQDTEAFF

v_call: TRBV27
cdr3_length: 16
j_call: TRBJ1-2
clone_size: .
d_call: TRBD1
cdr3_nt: TGTGCCAGCAGTTTGTTTCCGGGACAGGGAGTTTATGGCTACACCTTC
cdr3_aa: CASSLFPGQGVYGYTF

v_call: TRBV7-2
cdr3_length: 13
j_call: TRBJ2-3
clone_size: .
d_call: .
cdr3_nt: TGTGCCAGCAGCTTAGACCCCAACGAGGCGCAGTATTTT
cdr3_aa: CASSLDPNEAQYF

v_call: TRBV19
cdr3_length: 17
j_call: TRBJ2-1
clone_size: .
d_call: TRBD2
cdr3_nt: TGTGCCAGTAGTATAAGGCTAGCGGGGGCTCCCTACAATGAGCAGTTCTTC
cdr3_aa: CASSIRLAGAPYNEQFF

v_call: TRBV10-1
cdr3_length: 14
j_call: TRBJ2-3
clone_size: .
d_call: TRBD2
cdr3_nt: TGCGCCAGCAGTGAAATCGGGGGGACAGATACGCAGTATTTT
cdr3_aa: CASSEIGGTDTQYF

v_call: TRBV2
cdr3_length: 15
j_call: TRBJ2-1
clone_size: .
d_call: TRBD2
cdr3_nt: TGTGCCAGCAGTGTCGGGACTAGCGGGGGGAATGAGCAGTTCTTC
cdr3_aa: CASSVGTSGGNEQFF

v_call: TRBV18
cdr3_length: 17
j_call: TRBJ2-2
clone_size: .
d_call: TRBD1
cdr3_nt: TGTGCCAGCTCACCAGTGGCTGACGTCCAGGGGGCCGGGGAGCTGTTTTTT
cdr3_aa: CASSPVADVQGAGELFF

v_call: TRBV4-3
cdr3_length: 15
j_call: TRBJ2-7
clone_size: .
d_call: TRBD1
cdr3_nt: TGCGCCAGCAGCCAAGATCTGCAGGGGGCGGGAGAGCAGTACTTC
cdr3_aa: CASSQDLQGAGEQYF

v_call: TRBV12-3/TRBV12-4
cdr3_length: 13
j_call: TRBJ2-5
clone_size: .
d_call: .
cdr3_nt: TGTGCCAGCACCCCGGGGGACATCGAGACCCAGTACTTC
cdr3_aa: CASTPGDIETQYF

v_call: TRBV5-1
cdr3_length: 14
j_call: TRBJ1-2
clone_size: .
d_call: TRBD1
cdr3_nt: TGCGCCAGCACCTCCGGGACAGAAGGTTATGGCTACACCTTC
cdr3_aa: CASTSGTEGYGYTF

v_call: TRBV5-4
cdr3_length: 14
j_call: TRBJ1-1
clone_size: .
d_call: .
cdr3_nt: TGTGCCAGCAGCTCTACCCGGTTGGTGACTGAAGCTTTCTTT
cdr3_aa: CASSSTRLVTEAFF

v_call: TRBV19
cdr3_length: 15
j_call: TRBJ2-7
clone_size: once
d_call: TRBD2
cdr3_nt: TGTGCCAGTAGTATCGGGGCTAGCGGCTCCTACGAGCAGTACTTC
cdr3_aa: CASSIGASGSYEQYF

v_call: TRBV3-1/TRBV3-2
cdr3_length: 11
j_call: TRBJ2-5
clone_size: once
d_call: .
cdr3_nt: TGTGCCAGCAGCAGGGGTGAGGACCAGTACTTC
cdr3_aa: CASSRGEDQYF

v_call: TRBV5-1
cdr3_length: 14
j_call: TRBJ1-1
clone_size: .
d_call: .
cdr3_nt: TGCGCCAGCAGCTTCGACCGGAGCAGCACTGAAGCTTTCTTT
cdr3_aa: CASSFDRSSTEAFF

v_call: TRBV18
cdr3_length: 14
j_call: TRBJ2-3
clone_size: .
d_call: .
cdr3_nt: TGTGCCAGCTCACCCGGGCCAAGCACAGATACGCAGTATTTT
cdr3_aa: CASSPGPSTDTQYF

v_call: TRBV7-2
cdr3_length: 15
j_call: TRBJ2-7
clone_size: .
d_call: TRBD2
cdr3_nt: TGTGCCAGCAGCTTAACGGGCGGGAGCTCCTACGAGCAGTACTTC
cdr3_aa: CASSLTGGSSYEQYF

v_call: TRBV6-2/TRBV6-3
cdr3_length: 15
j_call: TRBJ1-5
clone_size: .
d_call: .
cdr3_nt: TGTGCCAGCAGCCCGGACCGACTTGGGGCTCAGCCCCAGCATTTT
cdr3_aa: CASSPDRLGAQPQHF

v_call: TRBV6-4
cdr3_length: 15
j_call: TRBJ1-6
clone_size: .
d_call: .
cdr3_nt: TGTGCCAGCAGTGTCAATCCAGGGAGTAATTCACCCCTCCACTTT
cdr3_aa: CASSVNPGSNSPLHF

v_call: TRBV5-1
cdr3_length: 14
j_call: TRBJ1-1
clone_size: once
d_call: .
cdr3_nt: TGCGCCAGCAGCTCGGTTTCGATGAACACTGAAGCTTTCTTT
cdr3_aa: CASSSVSMNTEAFF

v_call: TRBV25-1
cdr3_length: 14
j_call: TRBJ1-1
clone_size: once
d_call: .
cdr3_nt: TGTGCCAGCAGTGAAGCAGGGTTGAACACTGAAGCTTTCTTT
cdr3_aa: CASSEAGLNTEAFF

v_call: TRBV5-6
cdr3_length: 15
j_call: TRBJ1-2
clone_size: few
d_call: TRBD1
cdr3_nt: TGTGCCAGCAGCTGGGACAGACCGTCTCTTTATGGCTACACCTTC
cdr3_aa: CASSWDRPSLYGYTF

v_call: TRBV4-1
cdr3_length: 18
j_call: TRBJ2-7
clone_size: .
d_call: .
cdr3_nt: TGCGCCAGCAGCCAGATGGAGGCCGCCTCAGGGGCTAACTACGAGCAGTACTTC
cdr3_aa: CASSQMEAASGANYEQYF

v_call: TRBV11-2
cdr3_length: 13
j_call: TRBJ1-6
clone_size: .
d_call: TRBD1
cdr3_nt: TGTGCCAGCAGCATCACAGGGGTCTCACCCCTCCACTTT
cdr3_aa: CASSITGVSPLHF

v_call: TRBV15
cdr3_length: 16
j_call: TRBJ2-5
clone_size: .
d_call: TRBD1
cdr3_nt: TGTGCCACCAGCAGAGTGGGACAGGGGGCGAGGGAGACCCAGTACTTC
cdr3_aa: CATSRVGQGARETQYF